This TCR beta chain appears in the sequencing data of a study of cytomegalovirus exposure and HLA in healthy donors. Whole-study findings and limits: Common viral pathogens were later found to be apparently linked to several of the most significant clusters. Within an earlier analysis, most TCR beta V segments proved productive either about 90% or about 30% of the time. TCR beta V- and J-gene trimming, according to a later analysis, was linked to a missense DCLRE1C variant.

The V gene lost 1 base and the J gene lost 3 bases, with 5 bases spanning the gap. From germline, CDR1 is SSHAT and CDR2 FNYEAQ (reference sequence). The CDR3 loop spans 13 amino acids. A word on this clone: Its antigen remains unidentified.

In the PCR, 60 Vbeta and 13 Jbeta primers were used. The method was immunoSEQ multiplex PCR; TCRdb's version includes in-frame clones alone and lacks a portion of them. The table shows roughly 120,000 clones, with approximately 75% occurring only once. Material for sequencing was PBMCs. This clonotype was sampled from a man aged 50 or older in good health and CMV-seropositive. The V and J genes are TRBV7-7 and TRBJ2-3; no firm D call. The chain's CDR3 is CASSLGETDTQYF. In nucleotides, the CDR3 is TGTGCCAGCAGCTTAGGCGAAACAGATACGCAGTATTTT.